This TCR beta chain came from a study of OX40 agonist ivuxolimab in advanced cancers. Across the study: Dose-escalation patients were diagnosed with hepatocellular carcinoma, melanoma, renal cell cancer or head and neck cancer. Anti-PD-1, anti-PD-L1 or anti-CTLA-4 therapy given earlier was allowed, and around 40% had some.

Profiling relied on immunoSEQ multiplex PCR, and the TCRdb table lists in-frame clones only, not all of them. In the table there are tens of thousands of clones, 80% of which are singletons. Turning to this clone: No antigen is known for it.

Trimming cost V 6 bases and J 1 base, with 3 bases left between them. Germline V gene data show CDR1 as SEHNR and CDR2 as FQNEAQ (reference sequence). This CDR3 spans 11 amino acids. Study observations and caveats: At 0.1 to 3.0 mg/kg and by week 6, CD4+ and CD8+ T cells in the blood had expanded clonally.

People who had autoimmune disease history or systemic immunosuppression were excluded. This TCR was sampled from an adult with an advanced solid tumor such as melanoma, head and neck, liver or kidney cancer. The V call is TRBV7-9, the J call TRBJ2-5; D unclear. Sequencing used CD4+ or CD8+ T cells sorted from blood, obtained in a trial of the OX40 agonist ivuxolimab. The CDR3 region is CASSIQETQYF. CDR3 bases: TGTGCCAGCAGTATCCAAGAGACCCAGTACTTC.